The clone carrying this T cell receptor beta chain occurred a few times. Its antigen is still unknown. This specimen belongs to a study of cytomegalovirus exposure and HLA in healthy donors. For the study at large: The 120 or so validation repertoires were reported in a later analysis to have been generated on the same platform as the approximately 700 first-cohort repertoires.

The table came from immunoSEQ multiplex PCR; TCRdb's copy has only in-frame clones and leaves some out. The sample shows about 240,000 clones, approximately 86% of them seen only once. Findings of the study overall: The majority of TCR sequences were rare, yet some public TCRs appeared in many donors.

Germline CDR1 is SGHNT and CDR2 is YYREEE (reference sequence). Trimming left V 4 bases short and J 0 bases short, with 5 bases between. The CDR3 length is 12 residues. This receptor was identified in a woman in her 30s in good health and CMV-seropositive. The rearrangement joins TRBV5-4 to TRBJ2-7; no definite D call. Sequenced sample: PBMCs. The chain's CDR3 is CASSIFSYEQYF. CDR3 DNA sequence: TGTGCCAGCAGCATATTCTCCTACGAGCAGTACTTC.